The 18 T cell receptor beta chains listed next were all sequenced from one sample in a study of vaccination and CD4 T cells after COVID-19. TCRdb reprocessed the PCR reads via MiXCR and lists one record per CDR3 protein. The data show some 22,000 distinct CDR3 sequences, under 60% seen once. The input for sequencing was CD4+ T cells from blood, taken before SARS-CoV-2 vaccination. The receptors here all came from a human donor who had recovered from COVID-19.

This clonotype has a handful of counts. The gene calls are TRBV20-1 and TRBJ1-4, with TRBD1 identical over 10 bases. Germline V CDR1 and CDR2: DFQATT, SNEGSKA (reference sequence). V lost 6 bases, J lost 7 bases, and 8 bases stayed unmatched. This CDR3 contains 14 residues. CDR3 sequence (DNA): TGCAGTGCGAGGACCCGGGACAGGGGTGAAAAACTGTTTTTT. Translation: CSARTRDRGEKLFF.

The chain is built from TRBV28 and TRBJ2-3; 10 bases match TRBD2. Per germline, CDR1 MDHEN and CDR2 SYDVKM. After removal of 3 bases from V and 3 bases from J, the junction contained 3 bases not matched to a gene. The CDR3 is made up of 15 amino acids. CDR3 residues: CASSFSGRPTDTQYF. CDR3 coding DNA: TGTGCCAGCAGTTTTAGCGGGAGGCCGACAGATACGCAGTATTTT.

This sequence joins TRBV20-1 and TRBJ2-1, with D perhaps matching TRBD2 (5 bases). CDR3 length equals 13 residues. The germline CDR1 and CDR2 sequences are DFQATT and SNEGSKA (reference sequence). V was shortened by 7 bases and J by 7 bases, with 17 bases between the two germline ends. For the CDR3, the DNA is TGCAGTGTGCGAGGGAGAGCAGGTAATGAGCAGTTCTTC. Protein sequence: CSVRGRAGNEQFF.

The gene calls are TRBV10-3 and TRBJ2-2; the D is unclear. Germline V gives CDR1 ENHRY, CDR2 SYGVKD. Trimming cost V 6 bases and J 6 bases, with 8 bases left between them. This CDR3 has 12 amino acids. The CDR3 nucleotides read TGTGCCATCAGCGGCTCAGCCGGGGAGCTGTTTTTT. It translates to CAISGSAGELFF.

This rearrangement joins TRBV14 to TRBJ2-5; perhaps TRBD2 as D (5 bases). The V end lost 6 bases, the J end lost 5 bases, and 10 bases lay between the germline ends. Germline CDR1 and CDR2: SGHDN and FVKESK. This CDR3 comprises 12 residues. CDR3 nucleotides: TGTGCCAGCAGTCCTAGCTGGGAGACCCAGTACTTC. It encodes CASSPSWETQYF.

This clonotype was seen only a few times. The CDR3 is CASSFYRDTEAFF. The DNA for the CDR3 is TGTGCCAGCTCCTTTTACAGGGACACTGAAGCTTTCTTT. This sequence joins TRBV7-2 and TRBJ1-1, with D possibly TRBD1 on 6 matching bases. This CDR3 has 13 residues. The ends were cut back, 8 bases at V and 3 bases at J, with 13 bases in the middle. CDR1 SGHTA and CDR2 FQGNSA come from the germline V gene.

The rearrangement uses TRBV20-1 and TRBJ2-5; D gene uncertain. Germline V lookup: CDR1 DFQATT, CDR2 SNEGSKA (reference sequence). This CDR3 is 13 amino acids long. The germline V and J ends were trimmed by 3 bases and 0 bases, with 8 bases remaining between them. The CDR3 DNA reads as TGCAGTGCTAGTGGGCAAAACCAAGAGACCCAGTACTTC. Translated: CSASGQNQETQYF.

The chain carries TRBV18 and TRBJ2-7, with a tentative D call TRBD1 (6 bases). Looked up from germline, CDR1 is KGHSH and CDR2 is LQKENI. V lost 4 bases, J lost 0 bases, and 10 bases lay in between. The CDR3 sequence is 14 residues long. The CDR3 is CASSRDRNSYEQYF. CDR3 DNA: TGTGCCAGCTCACGAGACAGGAACTCCTACGAGCAGTACTTC.

This clonotype appeared a few times. The chain couples TRBV2 to TRBJ2-7; the match to TRBD2 covers 8 bases. This CDR3 has 13 amino acids. The V and J ends lost 10 bases and 1 base, in that order; junction bases with no gene match: 6. The V gene's germline CDR1 is SNHLY and CDR2 FYNNEI. DNA of the CDR3: TGTGCCACCAAAAGCGGGAGTTCCTACGAGCAGTACTTC. This gives the protein CATKSGSSYEQYF.

The V and J genes are TRBV11-3 and TRBJ2-3; 10 bases match TRBD1. After removal of 5 bases from V and 4 bases from J, the junction contained 3 bases not matched to a gene. Germline loops: CDR1 SGHNT, CDR2 YENEEA. The CDR3 totals 14 residues. The CDR3 loop is CASSPGQGADTQYF. CDR3 coding DNA: TGTGCCAGCAGCCCCGGACAGGGGGCAGATACGCAGTATTTT.

Written as DNA, the CDR3 is TGTGCCAGCAGCTTAAGAGGGGGCGATGGCACAGATACGCAGTATTTT. Its protein product is CASSLRGGDGTDTQYF. The chain has TRBV7-2 and TRBJ2-3; 7 bases are a match to TRBD1. Germline-derived CDR1 and CDR2 are SGHTA and FQGNSA. Losses at the gene ends were 2 bases for V and 1 base for J; bases not matched to a gene: 6. This CDR3 contains 16 residues.

The rearrangement uses TRBV4-3 and TRBJ1-4, with D possibly TRBD1 on 5 matching bases. The ends were cut back, 0 bases at V and 0 bases at J, with 8 bases in the middle. The CDR3 covers 16 residues. Per germline, CDR1 LGHNA and CDR2 YSLEER. The CDR3 region is CASSQDRAATNEKLFF. The CDR3 nucleotides read TGCGCCAGCAGCCAAGACAGGGCCGCAACTAATGAAAAACTGTTTTTT.

The rearrangement joins TRBV6-2 or TRBV6-3 to TRBJ2-7; D may be TRBD2 (6 bases). Germline lookup yields CDR1 MNHEY and CDR2 SVGEGT. V was cut by 5 bases and J by 2 bases, with 16 bases left in between. The CDR3 runs to 15 residues. This CDR3 reads CASSRLVGRAYEQYF. CDR3 DNA sequence: TGTGCCAGCAGTAGACTAGTCGGGAGAGCCTACGAGCAGTACTTC.

This clonotype was picked up a small number of times. The chain employs TRBV6-2 or TRBV6-3 and TRBJ1-1, with D uncertain. Trimming stripped 1 base from V and 6 bases from J, with 15 bases between. This CDR3 is 15 amino acids long. Germline V gives CDR1 MNHEY, CDR2 SVGEGT. The CDR3 DNA sequence: TGTGCCAGCAGTTACTGGAACGGAGGAGGAGCTGAAGCTTTCTTT. It encodes CASSYWNGGGAEAFF.

The CDR3: CASSQRAETQYF. The CDR3 nucleotides read TGTGCCAGCAGCCAACGAGCAGAGACCCAGTACTTC. This sequence joins TRBV14 and TRBJ2-5; D ambiguous. Trimming took off 2 bases at V and 4 bases at J, with 5 bases between the two ends. CDR3 length: 12 amino acids. Germline V gene lookup returns CDR1 SGHDN and CDR2 FVKESK.

This chain joins TRBV29-1 and TRBJ1-1, with D maybe TRBD1 (6 bases). In germline, CDR1 is SQVTM, CDR2 ANQGSEA. V lost 5 bases, J lost 5 bases, and 18 bases lay in between. This CDR3 region has 14 residues. CDR3 coding DNA: TGCAGCGTTTATCTTGGGGGGGCGCCTACTGAAGCTTTCTTT. Translating it yields CSVYLGGAPTEAFF. The full variable domain, rest sourced from reference TRBV29-1 and TRBJ1-1, is SAVISQKPSRDICQRGTSLTIQCQVDSQVTMMFWYRQQPGQSLTLIATANQGSEATYESGFVIDKFPISRPNLTFSTLTVSNMSPEDSSIYLCSVYLGGAPTEAFFGQGTRLTVV.

The rearrangement links TRBV4-1 to TRBJ1-5, with 7 positions matching TRBD1. CDR1 MGHRA and CDR2 YSYEKL come from the germline V gene. The V segment lost 0 bases and the J segment 6 bases; nucleotides outside the gene matches: 5. This CDR3 is built from 15 residues. For the CDR3, the DNA is TGCGCCAGCAGCCAAGATCAGCAGGGGGGTCAGCCCCAGCATTTT. This codes for CASSQDQQGGQPQHF.

The rearrangement links TRBV7-8 to TRBJ2-7; D may be TRBD1 (5 bases). The CDR3 is 16 residues long. V was shortened by 3 bases and J by 0 bases, with 15 bases between the two germline ends. Germline V CDR1 and CDR2: SGHVS, FQNEAQ. The CDR3 region has the DNA TGTGCCAGCAGCTTGCTTAGGACACCGAGCTCCTACGAGCAGTACTTC. Its protein is CASSLLRTPSSYEQYF.